This TCR beta chain was retrieved from a study of blood T cell repertoires in COVID-19. Whole-study context: Italy, Spain and the United States were the sources of the convalescent and acute COVID-19 samples.

Data came from immunoSEQ multiplex PCR; TCRdb stores just in-frame clones and leaves some out. The sample has roughly 46,000 clones; approximately 90% are singletons. V was shortened by 5 bases and J by 7 bases, with 29 bases between the two germline ends. The CDR3 is 18 residues long. Germline CDR1 and CDR2: PRHDT and FYEKMQ (reference sequence). Material for sequencing was PBMCs or T cells enriched from blood (not recorded which). This chain connects TRBV13 to TRBJ1-2; TRBD1 might be the D (6 bases). The source is a woman between 50 and 59 years old who had recovered from COVID-19. The CDR3 coding sequence is TGTGCCAGCAGCCAGACTTTTTTACCACCCAGGGGAGAGGTTGGCTACACCTTC. As protein: CASSQTFLPPRGEVGYTF.